This T cell receptor (beta chain) was sequenced in a study of CD8+CD57+ T cells in acquired aplastic anemia (dated by TCRdb to 2016 to 2018). Broadly, across the study: A mean of roughly 2.9 ug of DNA, ranging from about 0.17 to 30 ug, was extracted from sorted CD4+ and CD8+ cells. A CD8+CD57+ expansion meant a frequency higher than the mean frequency seen in healthy subjects.

Profiling of TCR beta VDJ combinations and CDR3 sequences used genomic DNA as the template. An Illumina HiSeq 2000 was used for TCR repertoire sequencing. Regarding the original processing steps: Repertoire assessment relied on Simpson's diversity index, CDR3 size and DJ length profiles, and TRBV/TRBJ rearrangement plots. Whichever DNA sequence was most abundant in the deep sequencing data was defined as the immunodominant clone. CDR3 amino acid sequences were screened for sharing across subjects and were compared with published repertoires and the VDJdb database. TCRdb itself trimmed the public reads at Q25 with fastp, ran MiXCR and retained productive beta chains. Under each unique CDR3 protein, matching rows form one entry showing the most common genes and DNA. The V and J calls and clone size are TCRdb's, not the authors'. Present in this sample are approximately 300,000 distinct CDR3 sequences, about 50% of which were seen just once. Clones ranked in the top ten supply roughly 1.2% of the sample.

This clonotype was seen a few times. No cognate antigen has been identified for it. Per-base qualities were not stored, and no clone one base away is much larger. Expansion of CD8+CD57+ cells had been shown by flow cytometry in the patients chosen for sequencing. Severe acquired aplastic anemia was diagnosed in all patients according to International Study of Aplastic Anemia and Agranulocytosis and Camitta criteria. At the time blood was sampled, none of the patients had received any therapy. TCR repertoires of sorted CD4+ and CD8+ blood T cells from severe aplastic anemia patients and healthy subjects were deep-sequenced in the study. Patients were enrolled under clinicaltrials.gov protocols 00001620, 01623167, 00001397, 00071045, 00081523 and 00961064 in the USA. Ficoll-Paque density gradient centrifugation was used to isolate peripheral blood mononuclear cells. Before DNA extraction, CD4+ and CD8+ T cells were sorted with FACS or magnetic beads.

Ends trimmed: V by 3 bases, J by 2 bases; bases unmatched to a gene: 9. The CDR3 measures 15 amino acids from cysteine to phenylalanine. Only the CDR3 portion is preserved as DNA: 45 bases, with reading frame beginning at the first base. CDR1 and CDR2 are read off the germline V gene (reference sequence) as DFQATT and SNEGSKA. General conclusions and limits of the study: Over 25 CD8+ CDR3 sequences were found in both patients and controls but appeared to be highly expressed in patients and within the immunodominant clones of the patients. No significant difference in CD8+ Simpson's diversity was found between patients and healthy controls (P=0.060).

The receptor chain draws on TRBV20-1 and TRBJ2-5; 7 nucleotides in the junction match TRBD2. Sequenced sample: sorted CD4+, CD8+, or CD8+CD57+ T cells (not recorded which) from PBMCs. The TCR was taken from a human donor with aplastic anemia. The nucleotide sequence reads as follows: TGCAGTGCTAGTCCTTACCTAGCGGCGCAAGAGACCCAGTACTTC. The resulting protein is CSASPYLAAQETQYF.